This T cell receptor beta chain is drawn from a study of STAT3 mutations in large granular lymphocyte leukemia. As for this clone: The antigen is undetermined.

The study, taken as a whole, reports: At least one immunodominant TCR beta clonotype appeared in every T-cell large granular lymphocyte leukemia patient. Clonal expansion was inferred from samples taken at other timepoints.

From germline, CDR1 is SGHRS and CDR2 YFSETQ. Trimming took 0 bases from V and 7 from J, leaving 10 bases between them. This CDR3 comprises 14 residues. Tens of thousands of productive templates were obtained per sample on average. Profiled with immunoSEQ multiplex PCR; TCRdb holds only in-frame clones, not every one. The data contain under 35,000 clones, approximately 83% of them singletons. The chain has TRBV5-1 and TRBJ1-4; weak D call: TRBD1 (6 bases). The receptor was isolated from a man in his sixties with T-cell large granular lymphocyte leukemia. Some clones in this sample may be carry-over from other donors' samples. What was sequenced was peripheral blood mononuclear cells. CDR3 region: CASSLEGGREKLFF. The CDR3 DNA follows: TGCGCCAGCAGCTTGGAAGGGGGTCGTGAAAAACTGTTTTTT.